These 8 T cell receptor beta chains were all obtained from the same sample, sequenced in a study of blood T cells in healthy people across ages. Next came a second PCR, run for about 7 to 12 cycles, which used a sample-barcoded 5' primer along with a J-beta primer mix. Each CDR3 protein gets one entry after TCRdb re-called the 5' RACE reads with MiXCR. Among some 700,000 distinct CDR3 sequences listed, roughly 20% were seen once. The sample was blood. These receptor sequences come from a man between 65 and 79 years old in good health.

This clonotype was recorded a few times. V gene TRBV21-1 combines with J gene TRBJ2-5. TRBV21-1 is termed a pseudogene. The CDR3 runs 15 residues. CDR3 in DNA: TGTGCCAGCAGCAAAGTTGGCAGGGGACCAGAGACCCAGTACTTC. Translated: CASSKVGRGPETQYF.

The chain employs TRBV10-3 and TRBJ2-5; 9 bases map to TRBD2. Judging by the DNA end, TRBJ2-1 fits better; the J call may be wrong. This CDR3 region has 14 residues. CDR1 ENHRY and CDR2 SYGVKD come from the germline V gene. The CDR3 sequence: CAIRAGTSFNEQFF. The CDR3 coding sequence is TGTGCCATCAGGGCCGGGACTAGCTTTAATGAGCAGTTCTTC.

This clonotype was seen a handful of times. The V and J genes are TRBV5-6 and TRBJ2-3; TRBD2 matches 12 bases. The ends lost 1 base at V and 4 bases at J; junction bases unmatched: 4. CDR1 SGHDT and CDR2 YYEEEE come from the germline V gene. This CDR3 is 16 amino acids long. The CDR3 spells CASSLWLAGGPDTQYF. CDR3 bases: TGTGCCAGCAGCTTGTGGCTAGCGGGGGGGCCAGATACGCAGTATTTT. The complete variable domain, with remaining parts taken from reference TRBV5-6 and TRBJ2-3, reads DAGVTQSPTHLIKTRGQQVTLRCSPKSGHDTVSWYQQALGQGPQFIFQYYEEEERQRGNFPDRFSGHQFPNYSSELNVNALLLGDSALYLCASSLWLAGGPDTQYFGPGTRLTVL.

The chain links TRBV30 to TRBJ1-2; D call uncertain. CDR1 and CDR2 from the germline V gene are GTSNPN and SVGIG (reference sequence). V lost 3 bases and J 3 bases, leaving 11 bases between the germline ends. The CDR3 sequence is 13 residues long. The CDR3 reads CAWRGSSDYGYTF. DNA for the CDR3: TGTGCCTGGAGGGGTAGCAGTGACTATGGCTACACCTTC.

This clonotype showed up just a few times. The chain is built from TRBV18 and TRBJ2-1, with D tentatively TRBD1 (6 bases). In germline, CDR1 is KGHSH, CDR2 LQKENI. V was clipped by 4 bases and J by 9 bases, with 13 bases between them. This CDR3 is 13 amino acids long. The DNA of the CDR3 is TGTGCCAGCTCACGGGACAACCCTCTTGAGCAGTTCTTC. It translates to CASSRDNPLEQFF. Together with reference TRBV18 and TRBJ2-1, the CDR3 gives the full variable domain: NAGVMQNPRHLVRRRGQEARLRCSPMKGHSHVYWYRQLPEEGLKFMVYLQKENIIDESGMPKERFSAEFPKEGPSILRIQQVVRGDSAAYFCASSRDNPLEQFFGPGTRLTVL.

This clonotype was seen a handful of times. This chain joins TRBV7-6 and TRBJ2-1; the match to TRBD2 covers 7 bases. The length of the CDR3 is 16 residues. V lost 5 bases, J lost 7 bases, and 14 bases stayed unmatched. Germline V gene sequence: CDR1 SGHVS, CDR2 FNYEAQ. The CDR3 nucleotides are TGTGCCAGCAGCCCAACGTCGGGAGGCGGCAGGAATGAGCAGTTCTTC. Its protein is CASSPTSGGGRNEQFF.

In this sample, this clonotype turned up a few times. The DNA of the CDR3 is TGCGCCAGCAGCTCAGAGGTCTGGGGTAATGAGCAGTTCTTC. It is translated as CASSSEVWGNEQFF. The gene calls are TRBV5-1 and TRBJ2-1; D call uncertain. Germline assignment: CDR1 SGHRS and CDR2 YFSETQ. The CDR3 has 14 amino acids. Trimming pared 3 bases from V and 7 bases from J, leaving 14 bases between. The entire variable domain, with the rest obtained from reference TRBV5-1 and TRBJ2-1, is as follows: KAGVTQTPRYLIKTRGQQVTLSCSPISGHRSVSWYQQTPGQGLQFLFEYFSETQRNKGNFPGRFSGRQFSNSRSEMNVSTLELGDSALYLCASSSEVWGNEQFFGPGTRLTVL.

V gene TRBV10-3 combines with J gene TRBJ1-1; TRBD1 might be the D (6 bases). The CDR3 contains 13 residues. CDR1 and CDR2 (germline): ENHRY, SYGVKD. Trimming cost V 6 bases and J 5 bases, with 13 bases left between them. The CDR3 nucleotides read TGTGCCATCAGCCAGAACAGGGAAACTGAAGCTTTCTTT. Translated: CAISQNRETEAFF.